This T cell receptor (beta chain) stems from a study of shared clonotypes between healthy human individuals (TCRdb year 2020). Context from the whole study: The cohort comprised a couple of women and a few men aged 18 to 49 years. For each donor, CD4 naive and CD4 memory were each given three plates, CD8 naive was given two plates, and CD8 memory was given one plate. Blood TCR repertoires of five healthy adults were deeply sequenced to estimate repertoire size and the extent of clonotype sharing between individuals. To increase sequencing depth and limit assay-specific biases, TCR repertoire library preparation and sequencing were carried out by different laboratories using diverse techniques. Per donor, leukapheresis produced somewhere between about 0.9 and 9 billion PBMCs. What the work shows at the level of the full study, not this receptor alone: Across four donors, 5% to 6% of naive CD4, over 3% of naive CD8, approximately 2.5% of memory CD4, and approximately 0.4% of memory CD8 clonotypes were shared. The genetic and exposure-history diversity represented was limited by the small number of donors. Pairwise subsampling led to the expectation that sequencing depth would affect the degree of clonotype sharing among donors. Compared with non-shared clonotypes, the clonotypes found in all four sorted-subset donors had higher generation probabilities. Even with the large sequencing depth, rarefaction of the sorted-subset datasets indicated that sequencing was incomplete. Sampling was limited to blood, and TCR repertoires in tissue likely differ from TCR repertoires in blood. Larger estimated clonotype richness was generally found for naive subsets than for memory subsets.

Using the deep immunoSEQ assay, multiplex PCR amplified TCR CDR3 regions from genomic DNA. Genomic DNA extracted from each cell subset was distributed evenly over all wells of several immunoSEQ 96-well plates, and each plate served as one replicate. For sorted subsets, roughly 0.2 ug genomic DNA, equal to 25,000 to 35,000 T cell genomes, was loaded into each replicate PCR. Purified libraries were measured with a Qubit 3.0 fluorometer, size-checked on a Bioanalyzer 2100, and measured again with the KAPA Library Quantification kit. Every immunoSEQ 96-well plate was sequenced on a dedicated single-read 150-cycle Illumina NextSeq 550 flow cell. The study's processing was this. Because only junctional sequences without quality scores were contained in the immunoSEQ output, filtering matching that applied to full-length reads could not be performed. Sequences were annotated with PyIR, a Python wrapper for IgBLAST v1.9, and V/J genes and CDR3 were assigned using IMGT germline references. Any read was removed if the V/J assignment was weak (E-value above 1e-6), the CDR3 was missing, or the read contained stop codons, out-of-frame junctions, or ambiguous translated residues. V3J clonotypes were defined by identical inferred V gene, J gene, and CDR3 amino acid sequence. Percentage overlap between repertoires was calculated by dividing the number of shared unique clonotypes by the size of the smaller repertoire. RTK rarefaction, the Chao1 estimator, and Recon v2.1 estimates of unobserved clonotypes were used to assess repertoire richness. Generation probabilities for all TCRbeta clonotypes obtained by the gDNA method from several donors were computed using OLGA. TCRdb carries this immuneACCESS record with in-frame sequences only. Its versions omit some clonotypes, under half of them owing to an unresolved V gene in the studies checked, with the rest unexplained. Clonal size and the V and J genes are those of that table, whereas D and trimming came from the DNA. In this sample the table shows 2 million to 2.5 million clones, 85% to 95% of which occur a single time. The top ten clonotypes cover about 0.36% of the sample.

The CDR3 goes from the cysteine to the phenylalanine over 16 residues. The read is trimmed to its CDR3 DNA, 48 bases read in frame from base 1. V is clipped by 4 bases and J by 0 bases, and the sequence between their germline boundaries is 14 bases long. CDR1 and CDR2 (SGHRS, YFSETQ) derive from the germline V gene. The donors were healthy, HIV-negative adults who had no recently reported acute infections or vaccinations. All donors were Caucasian adults living in Nashville, Tennessee, USA. CD4+ T cells were enriched by magnetic negative selection; naive cells were then positively selected on CD45RA, and the negative fraction formed the memory subset. After blood collection by leukapheresis, PBMCs were isolated using Ficoll-Histopaque density gradient centrifugation and then cryopreserved in the vapor phase of liquid nitrogen. Analytical flow cytometry was used to check the purity and quantity of each magnetically sorted T cell population. Each sorted fraction had its genomic DNA isolated and then quantified by UV absorbance on a Nanodrop 2000c.

Of note for this clone: Its cognate antigen has yet to be identified. Qualities for individual bases were not recorded, and no much larger clone is one base off.

The source material was naive CD4+ T cells from PBMCs. Read against the paper, the sample's cell subset or site label means: CD45RA+ positively selected. This chain joins TRBV5-1 to TRBJ1-3; the D gene remains uncertain. The TCR originated in a man aged 18-30 years in good health. Some clones in this sample may be carry-over from other donors' samples. CDR3 sequence: CASSPSVTSSGNTIYF. The nucleotide sequence reads TGCGCCAGCAGCCCGTCCGTGACAAGCTCTGGAAACACCATATATTTT.